The clone carrying this T cell receptor beta chain came up once. The antigen remains unidentified. Some clones are missing from TCRdb's copy, which holds only in-frame ones; the method was immunoSEQ multiplex PCR. Of around 50,000 clones listed, roughly 80% are singletons. This sample is part of a study of early stage breast cancer tumors. Study outcomes and limitations: Enriched TCRB sequences shared across patients were mostly commonly generated sequences. Tumors had roughly 2.4-fold higher T cell density and higher clonality than adjacent normal breast tissue.

Germline V gene data show CDR1 as GTSNPN and CDR2 as SVGIG (reference sequence). This CDR3 has 15 residues. The specimen sequenced was blood. The chain recombines TRBV30 with TRBJ1-3; possible D gene TRBD1, 5 bases. This receptor was taken from a person aged 50-59 years with breast cancer. This CDR3 is CAFSPGLGSGNTIYF. DNA for the CDR3: TGTGCTTTCTCCCCGGGGCTTGGGTCTGGAAACACCATATATTTT. Full variable domain (remainder filled in from reference TRBV30 and TRBJ1-3): SQTIHQWPATLVQPVGSPLSLECTVEGTSNPNLYWYRQAAGRGLQLLFYSVGIGQISSEVPQNLSASRPQDRQFILSSKKLLLSDSGFYLCAFSPGLGSGNTIYFGEGSWLTVV.